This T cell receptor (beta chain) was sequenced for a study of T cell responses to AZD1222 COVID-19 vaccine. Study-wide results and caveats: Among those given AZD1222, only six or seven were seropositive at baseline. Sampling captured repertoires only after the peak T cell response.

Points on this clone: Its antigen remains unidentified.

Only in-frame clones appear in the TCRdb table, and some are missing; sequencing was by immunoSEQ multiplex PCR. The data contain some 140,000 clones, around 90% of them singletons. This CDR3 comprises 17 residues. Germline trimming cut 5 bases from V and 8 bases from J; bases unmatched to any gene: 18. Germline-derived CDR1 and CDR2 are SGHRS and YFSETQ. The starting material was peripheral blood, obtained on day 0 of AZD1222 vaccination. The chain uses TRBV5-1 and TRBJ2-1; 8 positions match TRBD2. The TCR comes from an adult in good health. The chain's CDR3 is CASRSHFREGETDEQFF. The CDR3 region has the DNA TGCGCCAGCAGGTCGCATTTCCGGGAGGGCGAAACGGATGAGCAGTTCTTC.